What follows are 2 T cell receptor beta chains derived from one specimen sequenced in a study of blood T cells in healthy people across ages. Combining a sample-barcoded 5' primer with a J-beta primer mix, a second PCR ran for roughly 6 to 12 cycles. TCRdb re-called the 5' RACE reads through MiXCR, storing one row per CDR3 protein. The sample yields fewer than 2 million distinct CDR3 sequences, more than 35% seen once. Sequencing used blood. These receptors were taken from a human donor in good health.

The J gene is TRBJ2-1, the V gene TRBV20-1; D unclear. The J call may be faulty, since TRBJ2-7 better matches the DNA end. This CDR3 has 15 residues. Germline V gene sequence: CDR1 DFQATT, CDR2 SNEGSKA (reference sequence). This CDR3 is CSATVAGRSYNEQYF. The CDR3 bases are TGCAGTGCTACCGTGGCTGGGCGATCCTACAATGAGCAGTACTTC.

This CDR3 is CASSLSGGWEPQHF. The CDR3 bases are TGTGCCAGCAGTTTATCGGGGGGTTGGGAGCCCCAGCATTTT. The chain joins TRBV27 to TRBJ1-5; perhaps TRBD1 as D (5 bases). Germline-derived CDR1 and CDR2 are MNHEY and SMNVEV (reference sequence). V was shortened by 0 bases and J by 8 bases, with 11 bases between the two germline ends. The CDR3 has 14 amino acids.